The sequence of this T cell receptor (beta chain) was determined in a study of regulatory T cells in long-lasting Graves disease. This CDR3 is built from 15 residues. V lost 5 bases to trimming and J lost 5 bases; unmatched junction nucleotides: 10. The germline V gene has CDR1 LNHDA and CDR2 SQIVND (reference sequence). Arm-PCR with iRepertoire HTBI primers amplified the CDR3 regions for these TCR beta libraries. Study processing details: Identified segments across samples numbered approximately 62 TRBV and more than 12 TRBJ. TCRdb independently ran MiXCR on the multiplex PCR reads; one entry per CDR3 protein. The V and J calls, along with clone size, are taken from TCRdb and not from the paper's own processing. The sample includes some 330,000 distinct CDR3 sequences, 23% of them seen just once. Time point: persistent/refractory GD, antithyroid drugs over 5 years with positive TRAb. PBMC RNA served as the TCR library source.

Sequencing was performed on peripheral blood mononuclear cells (PBMCs), taken when the disease was refractory, from a patient treated with antithyroid drugs. The V call is TRBV19, the J call TRBJ2-5; 8 bases agree with TRBD1. This sequence was found in a woman aged 40-49 years with Graves disease. The CDR3: CASSHLKTGDETQYF. The DNA for the CDR3 is TGTGCCAGTAGTCATCTAAAGACAGGGGATGAGACCCAGTACTTC. The full variable domain, in which reference TRBV19 and TRBJ2-5 provide the parts outside the CDR3, is DGGITQSPKYLFRKEGQNVTLSCEQNLNHDAMYWYRQDPGQGLRLIYYSQIVNDFQKGDIAEGYSVSREKKESFPLTVTSAQKNPTAFYLCASSHLKTGDETQYFGPGTRLLVL.